A single sample is the source of the 3 T cell receptor beta chains below, sequenced in a study of T cells in Graves' hyperthyroidism and ophthalmopathy. RNA transcripts gave rise to amplified TCR beta CDR3 regions. Using the HTBI primer set, a first-round RT-PCR was run on the TCR CDR3. In TCRdb, the multiplex PCR reads were re-called with MiXCR into one record per CDR3 protein. The sample has approximately 510,000 distinct CDR3 sequences, 20% seen once. Sequenced material: blood. The source is a man between 18 and 35 years old with Graves' hyperthyroidism.

This clonotype was seen at least ten times. This chain connects TRBV11-1 to TRBJ2-2, with 7 bases that match TRBD1. Trimming took 5 bases from V and 0 from J; bases not matched to a gene: 6. Germline V CDR1 and CDR2: SGHAT, FQDESV (reference sequence). The CDR3 is made up of 16 amino acids. The CDR3 DNA reads TGTGCCAGCAGCCCGCGGACAGGTCCGAACACCGGGGAGCTGTTTTTT. It yields the protein CASSPRTGPNTGELFF.

This clonotype was picked up many times. The chain joins TRBV5-6 to TRBJ1-3; no firm D call. CDR1 and CDR2 from the germline V gene are SGHDT and YYEEEE. The CDR3 is made up of 15 amino acids. V was clipped by 3 bases and J by 0 bases, with 10 bases between them. For the CDR3, the DNA is TGTGCCAGCAGCTCGGGGTCCCACTCTGGAAACACCATATATTTT. Its protein is CASSSGSHSGNTIYF. Supplemented by reference TRBV5-6 and TRBJ1-3, the full variable domain reads DAGVTQSPTHLIKTRGQQVTLRCSPKSGHDTVSWYQQALGQGPQFIFQYYEEEERQRGNFPDRFSGHQFPNYSSELNVNALLLGDSALYLCASSSGSHSGNTIYFGEGSWLTVV.

This clonotype was picked up a small number of times. The rearrangement uses TRBV19 and TRBJ1-2; D is ambiguous. CDR3 length equals 14 residues. Germline V gives CDR1 LNHDA, CDR2 SQIVND (reference sequence). Trimming cost V 3 bases and J 4 bases, with 12 bases left between them. In DNA form, the CDR3 reads TGTGCCAGTAGTATCCAGCCCGGCACCTATGGCTACACCTTC. Its protein is CASSIQPGTYGYTF. Variable domain in full (rest from reference TRBV19 and TRBJ1-2): DGGITQSPKYLFRKEGQNVTLSCEQNLNHDAMYWYRQDPGQGLRLIYYSQIVNDFQKGDIAEGYSVSREKKESFPLTVTSAQKNPTAFYLCASSIQPGTYGYTFGSGTRLTVV.